This T cell receptor (beta chain) emerged from a study of blood T cells in healthy people across ages. Study findings and constraints: Relative to aged donors, long-lived donors carried more naive CD4+ cells and displayed higher diversity.

A J-beta primer mix and a sample-barcoded 5' primer were used in a second PCR of roughly 6 to 11 cycles. Each CDR3 protein is one row after TCRdb ran MiXCR on the 5' RACE reads. The sample holds roughly 1,800,000 distinct CDR3 sequences, about 50% seen once. The CDR3 covers 14 residues. Germline V lookup: CDR1 DFQATT, CDR2 SNEGSKA (reference sequence). V lost 6 bases, J lost 1 base, and 4 bases stayed unmatched. Donors were healthy Caucasian individuals from Russia aged about 6 to 100. This clonotype was counted a few times. What it recognizes is unknown. This TCR was sampled from a woman between 35 and 50 years old in good health. Material: blood. The chain joins TRBV20-1 to TRBJ1-1; 11 bases match TRBD1. CDR3 residues: CSARTGGWNTEAFF. CDR3 in DNA: TGCAGTGCCCGGACAGGGGGCTGGAACACTGAAGCTTTCTTT.